A single sample gave rise to the 31 T cell receptor beta chains below, sequenced in a study of PD-1 blockade in classical Hodgkin lymphoma. Time point denoted: newly diagnosed, previously untreated cHL patient sample. Profiling relied on immunoSEQ multiplex PCR, and the TCRdb table lists in-frame clones only, not all of them. Here the sample spans tens of thousands of clones, 90% to 95% being singletons. The sequenced sample was peripheral blood mononuclear cells (PBMCs). The source of these receptors is a human donor with classical Hodgkin lymphoma.

V is TRBV10-3 and J is TRBJ2-3, with D maybe TRBD1 (5 bases). Germline values: CDR1 ENHRY, CDR2 SYGVKD. CDR3 size: 13 residues. V dropped 0 bases and J dropped 4 bases, with 5 bases sitting between them. The CDR3 spells CAISESRADTQYF. CDR3 in DNA: TGTGCCATCAGTGAGTCCAGGGCAGATACGCAGTATTTT.

The rearrangement joins TRBV7-8 to TRBJ1-1; 10 bases map to TRBD1. Losses at the gene ends were 5 bases for V and 4 bases for J; bases not matched to a gene: 16. The CDR3 totals 18 residues. Germline V gives CDR1 SGHVS, CDR2 FQNEAQ. DNA for the CDR3: TGTGCCAGCAGCCCCGAGATTTTACCGGGACAGGGGCCCACTGAAGCTTTCTTT. Translation gives CASSPEILPGQGPTEAFF.

This clone was observed a single time. The V gene is TRBV10-1, the J gene TRBJ1-5; 8 nucleotides agree with TRBD1. The germline V gene encodes CDR1 WNHNN and CDR2 SYGVQD (reference sequence). Unmatched junction bases numbered 7, after V lost 6 bases and J lost 3 bases. The CDR3 is 15 amino acids. CDR3 residues: CASRKTGGTNQPQHF. CDR3 DNA sequence: TGCGCCAGCAGAAAAACAGGGGGTACCAATCAGCCCCAGCATTTT.

The DNA of the CDR3 is TGTGCCAGCAGTGACTCCCCCTTCTTGGGACAGCCGAACTATGGCTACACCTTC. Amino acids: CASSDSPFLGQPNYGYTF. The chain has TRBV6-4 and TRBJ1-2; 7 positions match TRBD1. There are 18 residues in the CDR3. The junction had 12 bases not matched to a gene; V was cut back by 0 bases and J by 2 bases. Germline V lookup: CDR1 MRHNA, CDR2 SNTAGT.

V usage is TRBV4-3 and J usage is TRBJ2-1; tentatively, D is TRBD1 or TRBD2 (5 bases each). The V and J ends lost 1 base and 0 bases respectively, with 10 bases between them. CDR3 length: 16 amino acids. CDR1 and CDR2 from the germline V gene are LGHNA and YSLEER. CDR3 DNA sequence: TGCGCCAGCAGCCAAGGTTGGGGGAGCTCCTACAATGAGCAGTTCTTC. Protein product: CASSQGWGSSYNEQFF.

J is TRBJ2-6 and V is TRBV18, with a possible D match to TRBD1 (6 bases). The CDR3 has 14 amino acids. The germline gives CDR1 KGHSH, CDR2 LQKENI. V gave up 5 bases and J gave up 2 bases, with 7 bases separating them. DNA of the CDR3: TGTGCCAGCTCAGGGGGCGCTGGGGCCAACGTCCTGACTTTC. Its translation: CASSGGAGANVLTF.

The CDR3 region is CASSEVPLADVSTDTQYF. DNA of the CDR3: TGTGCCAGCAGTGAAGTCCCTCTAGCGGACGTCAGCACAGATACGCAGTATTTT. The J gene is TRBJ2-3, the V gene TRBV2, with 7 bases aligning to TRBD2. The CDR3 is 18 amino acids. The junction had 10 bases not matched to a gene; V was cut back by 1 base and J by 0 bases. The germline V gene encodes CDR1 SNHLY and CDR2 FYNNEI.

The rearrangement uses TRBV19 and TRBJ1-2; TRBD1 agrees at 7 bases. Germline V lookup: CDR1 LNHDA, CDR2 SQIVND (reference sequence). With 6 bases clipped from V and 2 bases from J, the junction kept 12 bases outside the gene matches. The length of the CDR3 is 16 residues. CDR3 DNA: TGTGCCAGTAGCCCGGGACAGAATACATGGAACTATGGCTACACCTTC. Translated, it gives CASSPGQNTWNYGYTF. Based on the CDR3 plus reference TRBV19 and TRBJ1-2, the full variable domain is DGGITQSPKYLFRKEGQNVTLSCEQNLNHDAMYWYRQDPGQGLRLIYYSQIVNDFQKGDIAEGYSVSREKKESFPLTVTSAQKNPTAFYLCASSPGQNTWNYGYTFGSGTRLTVV.

This rearrangement joins TRBV5-6 to TRBJ1-3; D might be TRBD1 (6 bases). Trimming cost V 3 bases and J 3 bases, with 7 bases left between them. The CDR3 runs to 13 residues. Germline lookup yields CDR1 SGHDT and CDR2 YYEEEE. The CDR3, as DNA: TGTGCCAGCAGCTCAGGGGTTGGAAACACCATATATTTT. Translation: CASSSGVGNTIYF.

This chain joins TRBV2 and TRBJ2-7, with 9 bases matching TRBD2. Germline V gene sequence: CDR1 SNHLY, CDR2 FYNNEI. The CDR3 sequence is 15 residues long. With 9 bases clipped from V and 2 bases from J, the junction kept 11 bases outside the gene matches. The CDR3, as DNA: TGTGCCAGTAGGGGGGCGACTAGCGGTACCTACGAGCAGTACTTC. Translation gives CASRGATSGTYEQYF.

The J gene is TRBJ1-6, the V gene TRBV6-5; no definite D call. Germline V gene data show CDR1 as MNHEY and CDR2 as SVGAGI. The V gene lost 0 bases and the J gene lost 9 bases, with 6 bases spanning the gap. The length of the CDR3 is 13 residues. The CDR3 spells CASSYSAGSPLHF. The CDR3 bases are TGTGCCAGCAGTTACTCGGCAGGTTCACCCCTCCACTTT.

The CDR3 reads CATSSGTYGYTF. The DNA of the CDR3 is TGTGCCACCAGCAGCGGAACCTATGGCTACACCTTC. The rearrangement links TRBV15 to TRBJ1-2; D gene ambiguous. The CDR3 sequence is 12 residues long. V gave up 3 bases and J gave up 4 bases, with 6 bases separating them. Looked up from germline, CDR1 is LNHNV and CDR2 is YYDKDF (reference sequence).

This clone is a singleton in its sample. The rearrangement links TRBV7-2 to TRBJ1-1; D unclear. The CDR3 length is 13 residues. Trimming took off 1 base at V and 5 bases at J, with 8 bases between the two ends. Germline V lookup: CDR1 SGHTA, CDR2 FQGNSA. CDR3 in DNA: TGTGCCAGCAGCTTAGTGGACCGGACTGAAGCTTTCTTT. It is translated as CASSLVDRTEAFF.

This chain uses TRBV4-1 with TRBJ2-5; 9 nucleotides agree with TRBD1. The junction had 5 bases not matched to a gene; V was cut back by 1 base and J by 5 bases. CDR3 size: 15 residues. The germline V gene encodes CDR1 MGHRA and CDR2 YSYEKL. In DNA form, the CDR3 reads TGCGCCAGCAGCCAAGGGGGCGGGACAGGGGAGACCCAGTACTTC. Protein sequence: CASSQGGGTGETQYF.

The chain couples TRBV10-3 to TRBJ2-2; D gene unclear. CDR1 ENHRY and CDR2 SYGVKD come from the germline V gene. The CDR3 consists of 13 residues. The CDR3 loop reads CATEDDGVGELFF. CDR3 sequence (DNA): TGTGCGACCGAGGACGATGGGGTCGGGGAGCTGTTTTTT.

The chain has TRBV28 and TRBJ2-2, with D uncertain. CDR1 and CDR2 from the germline V gene are MDHEN and SYDVKM. V lost 4 bases and J 6 bases, leaving 3 bases between the germline ends. The CDR3 consists of 11 residues. The CDR3 sequence: CASSSPGELFF. As DNA, the CDR3 is TGTGCCAGCAGTTCCCCCGGGGAGCTGTTTTTT.

With respect to this clone: Likely a read error: the CDR3 ends without its conserved phenylalanine or tryptophan. The chain recombines TRBV15 with TRBJ1-2; TRBD1 matches at 9 bases. The CDR3 sequence is 16 residues long. Germline V gene data show CDR1 as LNHNV and CDR2 as YYDKDF (reference sequence). Unmatched junction bases numbered 8, after V lost 3 bases and J lost 3 bases. The CDR3 coding sequence is TGTGCCACCAGCAGCGATCCGGGACAGGGATACTATGGCTACACCCTC. This sequence encodes CATSSDPGQGYYGYTL.

The rearrangement uses TRBV18 and TRBJ1-3, with D hard to call. The CDR3 totals 18 residues. The ends were cut back, 1 base at V and 0 bases at J, with 16 bases in the middle. Per germline, CDR1 KGHSH and CDR2 LQKENI. The DNA for the CDR3 is TGTGCCAGCTCACCACAGCCATGGCCGCCTAACTCTGGAAACACCATATATTTT. Translated, it gives CASSPQPWPPNSGNTIYF.

The chain combines TRBV5-1 with TRBJ2-1; D may be TRBD1 or TRBD2 (6 bases each). Germline V lookup: CDR1 SGHRS, CDR2 YFSETQ. The CDR3 consists of 17 residues. Trimming stripped 0 bases from V and 0 bases from J, with 13 bases between. The CDR3 nucleotides read TGCGCCAGCAGCTTGGCCGGAGGGGGGAGCTCCTACAATGAGCAGTTCTTC. It encodes CASSLAGGGSSYNEQFF.

The V call is TRBV11-2, the J call TRBJ1-1; 8 nucleotides line up with TRBD1. Germline V lookup: CDR1 SGHAT, CDR2 FQNNGV. This CDR3 is built from 12 residues. J lost 5 bases, V lost 7 bases, and 3 bases had no gene match. The CDR3 sequence is CASTDRATEAFF. CDR3 in DNA: TGTGCCAGCACGGACAGGGCGACTGAAGCTTTCTTT.

In its sample, this clone was seen once. J is TRBJ1-2 and V is TRBV6-6; TRBD1 is a possible D gene (6 bases). The germline CDR1 and CDR2 sequences are MNHNY and SVGAGI (reference sequence). The V and J ends lost 6 bases and 0 bases respectively, with 14 bases between them. This CDR3 comprises 15 residues. The CDR3: CASRPNRDPNYGYTF. The DNA for the CDR3 is TGTGCCAGCAGGCCTAACAGGGACCCTAACTATGGCTACACCTTC.

The chain uses TRBV5-6 and TRBJ2-7; 8 nucleotides agree with TRBD2. V shed 2 bases and J 0 bases; nucleotides not matched to a gene: 10. The CDR3 sequence is 17 residues long. Germline CDR1 is SGHDT and CDR2 is YYEEEE. CDR3 amino acids: CASSFRRGAAPSYEQYF. The CDR3 coding sequence is TGTGCCAGCAGCTTTAGGCGGGGGGCGGCCCCCTCCTACGAGCAGTACTTC.

V gene TRBV5-1 combines with J gene TRBJ2-7; 12 nucleotides align to TRBD2. The V gene's germline CDR1 is SGHRS and CDR2 YFSETQ. This CDR3 is 18 amino acids long. Losses at the gene ends were 0 bases for V and 5 bases for J; bases not matched to a gene: 12. CDR3: CASSLVTSGRNLKDEQYF. CDR3 nucleotide sequence: TGCGCCAGCAGCTTGGTTACTAGCGGGAGGAACTTAAAGGACGAGCAGTACTTC.

This clone turned up a few times. The J gene is TRBJ1-2, the V gene TRBV28; D is ambiguous. CDR1 and CDR2 (germline): MDHEN, SYDVKM. V lost 8 bases and J lost 8, with 30 bases in between. The CDR3 runs 17 residues. The CDR3 DNA reads TGTGCCAGCGGCGACTTGCCCCCTAGCGGCCTATTATACGGCTACACCTTC. This encodes CASGDLPPSGLLYGYTF.

V and J are TRBV5-8 and TRBJ1-5; TRBD1 agrees at 10 bases. CDR3 length equals 15 residues. V shed 5 bases, J shed 4 bases, and the junction held 6 bases outside the gene matches. Per the germline V gene, CDR1 is SGHTS and CDR2 is YDEGEE. The CDR3 sequence is CASSVGQGLNQPQHF. The CDR3 DNA sequence: TGTGCCAGCAGTGTGGGACAGGGGTTAAATCAGCCCCAGCATTTT.

CDR3 amino acids: CASSPGTGGGTIYF. The CDR3 DNA reads TGCGCCAGCAGCCCCGGGACGGGGGGAGGCACCATATATTTT. V gene TRBV5-1 combines with J gene TRBJ1-3; D possibly corresponds to TRBD1 (5 bases). The CDR3 sequence is 14 residues long. The V gene's germline CDR1 is SGHRS and CDR2 YFSETQ. V was pared by 4 bases and J by 9 bases, with 17 bases between.

The chain carries TRBV7-3 and TRBJ1-1; D call uncertain. Per the germline V gene, CDR1 is SGHTA and CDR2 is FQGTGA. Between the trimmed V and J ends, which lost 2 bases and 1 base, there was a span of 11 bases. There are 15 residues in the CDR3. In nucleotides, the CDR3 is TGTGCCAGCAGCTTAGGGGTAGGAGGGAACACTGAAGCTTTCTTT. It specifies CASSLGVGGNTEAFF.

This clone was observed a single time. The chain combines TRBV7-9 with TRBJ1-1, with D possibly being TRBD1 (5 bases). Trimming removed 6 bases from V and 7 bases from J, with 12 bases in between. This CDR3 contains 12 residues. CDR1 and CDR2 (germline): SEHNR, FQNEAQ (reference sequence). CDR3 DNA: TGTGCCAGCAGTCAGGAGGGGATTGAAGCTTTCTTT. This encodes CASSQEGIEAFF.

The chain employs TRBV2 and TRBJ1-3, with 7 bases fitting TRBD1. CDR3 size: 16 residues. The V gene's germline CDR1 is SNHLY and CDR2 FYNNEI. V gave up 8 bases and J gave up 3 bases; unmatched junction bases: 13. The CDR3 spells CASGTGDGRGGNTIYF. The CDR3 DNA sequence: TGTGCCAGCGGAACAGGGGACGGTCGTGGTGGAAACACCATATATTTT.

V gene TRBV9 combines with J gene TRBJ2-2; 9 bases fit TRBD1. This CDR3 is 16 amino acids long. Germline CDR1 and CDR2: SGDLS and YYNGEE. J gave up 4 bases and V 3 bases, and 7 bases lay outside the gene matches. The DNA for the CDR3 is TGTGCCAGCAGCGAGAAGGGGACAGGGCCCACCGGGGAGCTGTTTTTT. Translation gives CASSEKGTGPTGELFF.

The chain joins TRBV5-1 to TRBJ2-1, with 9 nucleotides matching TRBD2. The CDR3 runs to 15 residues. The V and J ends lost 4 bases and 5 bases, in that order; junction bases with no gene match: 7. Looked up from germline, CDR1 is SGHRS and CDR2 is YFSETQ. The CDR3 loop is CASSPRVAGDNEQFF. The CDR3 DNA reads as TGCGCCAGCAGCCCCCGGGTAGCGGGAGACAATGAGCAGTTCTTC. Full variable domain (remainder filled in from reference TRBV5-1 and TRBJ2-1): KAGVTQTPRYLIKTRGQQVTLSCSPISGHRSVSWYQQTPGQGLQFLFEYFSETQRNKGNFPGRFSGRQFSNSRSEMNVSTLELGDSALYLCASSPRVAGDNEQFFGPGTRLTVL.